Following are 15 T cell receptor beta chains from one sample sequenced in a study of blood T cell repertoires in COVID-19. Assay: immunoSEQ multiplex PCR; the TCRdb copy retains only in-frame clones and omits some. The table shows tens of thousands of clones, with 86% occurring only once. Sequenced material: peripheral blood. Receptors originate from a man aged 45-65 years with active or convalescent COVID-19.

This clone was detected only once. The chain recombines TRBV19 with TRBJ1-5; TRBD1 aligns across 7 bases. CDR3 size: 18 residues. Per the germline V gene, CDR1 is LNHDA and CDR2 is SQIVND (reference sequence). After removal of 3 bases from V and 1 base from J, the junction contained 12 bases not matched to a gene. The CDR3 here is CASSMSTGSPYSNQPQHF. The DNA for the CDR3 is TGTGCCAGTAGTATGTCGACAGGGAGTCCTTACAGCAATCAGCCCCAGCATTTT. The complete variable domain, with remaining parts taken from reference TRBV19 and TRBJ1-5, reads DGGITQSPKYLFRKEGQNVTLSCEQNLNHDAMYWYRQDPGQGLRLIYYSQIVNDFQKGDIAEGYSVSREKKESFPLTVTSAQKNPTAFYLCASSMSTGSPYSNQPQHFGDGTRLSIL.

The chain couples TRBV11-2 to TRBJ2-7, with 7 nucleotides matching TRBD1. J lost 8 bases, V lost 5 bases, and 9 bases had no gene match. Germline V gives CDR1 SGHAT, CDR2 FQNNGV. This CDR3 has 13 amino acids. In DNA, the CDR3 is TGTGCCAGCAGCCAGAGGACAGGCAACAAGCAGTACTTC. The encoded protein is CASSQRTGNKQYF. Supplemented by reference TRBV11-2 and TRBJ2-7, the full variable domain reads EAGVAQSPRYKIIEKRQSVAFWCNPISGHATLYWYQQILGQGPKLLIQFQNNGVVDDSQLPKDRFSAERLKGVDSTLKIQPAKLEDSAVYLCASSQRTGNKQYFGPGTRLTVT.

The rearrangement links TRBV5-5 to TRBJ1-5; D might be TRBD1 (6 bases). CDR3 length equals 14 residues. V gave up 0 bases and J gave up 2 bases, with 6 bases separating them. Germline assignment: CDR1 SGHKS and CDR2 YYEKEE (reference sequence). CDR3: CASSLAGGNQPQHF. The CDR3, as DNA: TGTGCCAGCAGCTTGGCAGGGGGCAATCAGCCCCAGCATTTT.

This chain connects TRBV18 to TRBJ2-7; D uncertain. The V gene's germline CDR1 is KGHSH and CDR2 LQKENI. This CDR3 region has 13 residues. Trimming left V 5 bases short and J 4 bases short, with 12 bases between. CDR3 in DNA: TGTGCCAGCTCATCCCAAAAACAGTACGAGCAGTACTTC. Residues: CASSSQKQYEQYF.

The chain employs TRBV2 and TRBJ2-1, with 7 bases that match TRBD1. Unmatched junction bases numbered 7, after V lost 0 bases and J lost 8 bases. This CDR3 comprises 15 residues. Germline values: CDR1 SNHLY, CDR2 FYNNEI. In DNA form, the CDR3 reads TGTGCCAGCAGTGAAGCGGCCTACAGGGGAGATGAGCAGTTCTTC. This translates into CASSEAAYRGDEQFF.

This clone has a single count. The J gene is TRBJ1-2, the V gene TRBV28; the D gene is possibly TRBD1 (6 bases). Trimming removed 5 bases from V and 4 bases from J, with 17 bases in between. The CDR3 covers 15 residues. Per germline, CDR1 MDHEN and CDR2 SYDVKM. The CDR3 sequence is CASSPPLGAPYGYTF. The CDR3 nucleotides read TGTGCCAGCAGTCCTCCCCTGGGGGCGCCCTATGGCTACACCTTC.

The chain couples TRBV29-1 to TRBJ2-7; perhaps TRBD1 as D (5 bases). CDR1 and CDR2 from the germline V gene are SQVTM and ANQGSEA. CDR3 length: 11 amino acids. With 6 bases removed from V and 5 bases from J, the gap between germline ends came to 11 bases. CDR3 sequence: CSVVGVHEQYF. As DNA, the CDR3 is TGCAGCGTAGTAGGGGTCCACGAGCAGTACTTC.

This clone has just one count. The V call is TRBV14, the J call TRBJ1-1, with 7 bases identical to TRBD1. CDR3 length: 17 residues. With V trimmed by 4 bases and J by 0 bases, 11 bases remained unmatched. Germline CDR1 reads SGHDN; CDR2 reads FVKESK. CDR3 loop: CASSPPGQLRMNTEAFF. The CDR3 DNA follows: TGTGCCAGCAGCCCCCCGGGACAGTTAAGAATGAACACTGAAGCTTTCTTT.

V gene TRBV27 combines with J gene TRBJ2-2; TRBD1 matches at 9 bases. The CDR3 runs to 15 residues. Germline CDR1 and CDR2: MNHEY and SMNVEV (reference sequence). With 6 bases clipped from V and 4 bases from J, the junction kept 6 bases outside the gene matches. The CDR3 spells CASRQGARITGELFF. The CDR3 DNA reads TGTGCCAGCAGACAGGGGGCTCGTATCACCGGGGAGCTGTTTTTT.

The V and J genes are TRBV4-2 and TRBJ1-1; no reliable D call. In germline, CDR1 is LGHNA, CDR2 YNFKEQ. CDR3 size: 15 residues. Between the trimmed V and J ends, which lost 0 bases and 3 bases, there was a span of 11 bases. The CDR3 reads CASSQERGRDTEAFF. The DNA for the CDR3 is TGTGCCAGCAGCCAAGAACGCGGGAGGGACACTGAAGCTTTCTTT.

The chain has TRBV4-1 and TRBJ2-1; 8 bases align to TRBD2. Germline assignment: CDR1 MGHRA and CDR2 YSYEKL. J gave up 3 bases and V 0 bases, and 4 bases lay outside the gene matches. The CDR3 runs to 16 residues. The CDR3 DNA sequence: TGCGCCAGCAGCCAAGAAGCGGGGGATCTCTACAATGAGCAGTTCTTC. Its translation is CASSQEAGDLYNEQFF.

The V call is TRBV4-1, the J call TRBJ2-5, with 15 bases aligning to TRBD2. In germline, CDR1 is MGHRA, CDR2 YSYEKL. The CDR3 length is 16 residues. Trimming removed 5 bases from V and 5 bases from J; junction bases left unmatched: 6. The CDR3: CASSWGLAGGYETQYF. CDR3 nucleotide sequence: TGCGCCAGCAGCTGGGGACTAGCGGGAGGATACGAGACCCAGTACTTC.

This chain links TRBV6-1 with TRBJ2-7; D gene unclear. Per germline, CDR1 MNHNS and CDR2 SASEGT. The CDR3 sequence is 13 residues long. The CDR3 is CASSEAYLPFPAV. The CDR3 DNA is TGTGCCAGCAGTGAAGCGTATCTGCCTTTTCCCGCGGTC.

This sequence joins TRBV5-7 and TRBJ2-1, with 8 bases aligning to TRBD2. TRBV5-7 is an ORF; its function is uncertain. The V gene end was trimmed by 0 bases and the J gene end by 1 base; junction bases not matched to a gene: 6. The CDR3 extends over 17 amino acids. DNA of the CDR3: TGTGCCAGCAGCTTGGGACCCAGCGGGAGTTCCTACAATGAGCAGTTCTTC. It codes for CASSLGPSGSSYNEQFF.

This clone is a singleton in its sample. The chain joins TRBV5-4 to TRBJ1-2, with TRBD1 matching 8 bases. Germline V gene data show CDR1 as SGHNT and CDR2 as YYREEE (reference sequence). The CDR3 extends over 19 amino acids. V lost 0 bases to trimming and J lost 0 bases; unmatched junction nucleotides: 13. The CDR3 bases are TGTGCCAGCAGCTTGGGTGTTTCCAGGGGGCGGAGTGCTAACTATGGCTACACCTTC. Its protein product is CASSLGVSRGRSANYGYTF.